Shown below are 20 T cell receptor beta chains from a single sample sequenced in a study of a mutant IDH1 vaccine in newly diagnosed glioma. Some clones are missing from TCRdb's copy, which holds only in-frame ones; the method was immunoSEQ multiplex PCR. The profile covers tens of thousands of clones, with approximately 80% appearing a single time and roughly 20% taken by the ten largest. Time point reported: baseline, week 1 (first vaccination visit). Regarding treatment: pre-vaccination baseline after standard-of-care therapy. The material was PBMCs, obtained from a glioma patient treated with radiotherapy, temozolomide or both. The receptors originated from a young man with glioma.

This chain uses TRBV4-1 with TRBJ2-7, with D maybe TRBD1 (6 bases). There are 15 residues in the CDR3. CDR1 and CDR2 (germline): MGHRA, YSYEKL. Trimming removed 0 bases from V and 2 bases from J, with 11 bases in between. CDR3 region: CASSQDDRSAYEQYF. CDR3 nucleotides: TGCGCCAGCAGCCAAGATGACAGGTCGGCCTACGAGCAGTACTTC.

This chain connects TRBV19 to TRBJ2-1, with TRBD1 as a possible D gene (5 bases). The CDR3 length is 13 residues. Trimming removed 3 bases at V and 9 bases at J, with 12 bases between. The germline gives CDR1 LNHDA, CDR2 SQIVND (reference sequence). CDR3 DNA sequence: TGTGCCAGTAGTATCCCCAGGGTCAGTGAGCAGTTCTTC. This translates into CASSIPRVSEQFF.

This clone was picked up a small number of times. This chain uses TRBV7-2 with TRBJ1-2; D is unclear. Trimming took 7 bases from V and 6 from J, leaving 15 bases between them. Per the germline V gene, CDR1 is SGHTA and CDR2 is FQGNSA. The CDR3 spans 13 residues. The CDR3 spells CASNPEAGHGYTF. DNA of the CDR3: TGTGCCAGCAACCCCGAGGCTGGGCATGGCTACACCTTC.

The chain carries TRBV2 and TRBJ1-2; 10 nucleotides agree with TRBD1. The V segment lost 1 base and the J segment 5 bases; nucleotides outside the gene matches: 4. The germline CDR1 and CDR2 sequences are SNHLY and FYNNEI. The CDR3 is 15 amino acids. As DNA, the CDR3 is TGTGCCAGCAGTGAAGAAGACAGGGGGCTTTATGGCTACACCTTC. It specifies CASSEEDRGLYGYTF. Variable domain in full (rest from reference TRBV2 and TRBJ1-2): EPEVTQTPSHQVTQMGQEVILRCVPISNHLYFYWYRQILGQKVEFLVSFYNNEISEKSEIFDDQFSVERPDGSNFTLKIRSTKLEDSAMYFCASSEEDRGLYGYTFGSGTRLTVV.

This clone was seen just once. The chain couples TRBV29-1 to TRBJ2-1, with 11 bases identical to TRBD1. Germline assignment: CDR1 SQVTM and CDR2 ANQGSEA. V shed 8 bases and J 8 bases; nucleotides not matched to a gene: 8. The CDR3 covers 13 residues. This chain's CDR3 is CSIRTGGYYEQFF. The CDR3 bases are TGCAGCATCCGGACAGGGGGCTATTATGAGCAGTTCTTC.

This clone came up a few times. CDR3 nucleotides: TGTGCCAGCAGCTTAAAAGGTGGAGGGGGCACAGGTGGCTACACCTTC. Encoded protein: CASSLKGGGGTGGYTF. J is TRBJ1-2 and V is TRBV7-6; TRBD1 matches at 7 bases. Germline V gene sequence: CDR1 SGHVS, CDR2 FNYEAQ. After removal of 2 bases from V and 7 bases from J, the junction contained 13 bases not matched to a gene. There are 16 residues in the CDR3.

CDR3 in DNA: TGTGCCAGCAGTTTCCACGGGAGCAATCAGCCCCAGCATTTT. Amino acids: CASSFHGSNQPQHF. V is TRBV27 and J is TRBJ1-5, with D unclear. Germline CDR1 and CDR2: MNHEY and SMNVEV (reference sequence). V was cut by 3 bases and J by 1 base, with 7 bases left in between. The CDR3 contains 14 residues.

The rearrangement uses TRBV20-1 and TRBJ2-3; no definite D call. Germline assignment: CDR1 DFQATT and CDR2 SNEGSKA (reference sequence). CDR3 length equals 11 residues. CDR3 in amino acids: CSASDTDTQYF. CDR3 bases: TGCAGCGCCTCTGACACAGATACGCAGTATTTT.

The chain links TRBV30 to TRBJ2-7; D assignment may be TRBD1 or TRBD2 (5 bases each). Germline lookup yields CDR1 GTSNPN and CDR2 SVGIG (reference sequence). Deletions cut 1 base from V and 3 bases from J, with 16 bases between. CDR3 size: 15 residues. The CDR3 sequence is CAWSEGSRDGYEQYF. CDR3 bases: TGTGCCTGGAGTGAGGGGTCCAGGGACGGCTACGAGCAGTACTTC.

This clone came up a few times. V and J are TRBV6-6 and TRBJ1-1, with TRBD1 identical over 9 bases. J gave up 8 bases and V 2 bases, and 12 bases lay outside the gene matches. The CDR3 has 16 amino acids. Germline CDR1 reads MNHNY; CDR2 reads SVGAGI (reference sequence). Here the CDR3 DNA reads TGTGCCAGCAGTTACGGGGCTAACGACAGGGGGACCGAAGCTTTCTTT. It specifies CASSYGANDRGTEAFF.

J is TRBJ2-7 and V is TRBV10-1, with a weak D call TRBD1 (5 bases). V lost 4 bases to trimming and J lost 5 bases, with 15 bases between them. CDR3 length equals 14 residues. Germline CDR1 WNHNN, CDR2 SYGVQD (reference sequence). The DNA for the CDR3 is TGCGCCAGCAGTGCAGGCTCCCCCAGGGACGAGCAGTACTTC. Its translation is CASSAGSPRDEQYF.

V is TRBV7-9 and J is TRBJ2-1; a possible D gene is TRBD1 (6 bases). Between the trimmed V and J ends, which lost 2 bases and 10 bases, there was a span of 12 bases. This CDR3 region has 13 residues. The germline gives CDR1 SEHNR, CDR2 FQNEAQ (reference sequence). In DNA form, the CDR3 reads TGTGCCAGCAGCTTATCAGGGGCAGAAGAGCAGTTCTTC. Its protein is CASSLSGAEEQFF. Complete variable domain (other parts from reference TRBV7-9 and TRBJ2-1): DTGVSQNPRHKITKRGQNVTFRCDPISEHNRLYWYRQTLGQGPEFLTYFQNEAQLEKSRLLSDRFSAERPKGSFSTLEIQRTEQGDSAMYLCASSLSGAEEQFFGPGTRLTVL.

The chain uses TRBV29-1 and TRBJ1-5; 8 bases map to TRBD1. In germline, CDR1 is SQVTM, CDR2 ANQGSEA. V dropped 4 bases and J dropped 2; count of bases not matched to a gene: 4. There are 14 residues in the CDR3. In DNA form, the CDR3 reads TGCAGCGTTGTTACAGGGGGGGGCAATCAGCCCCAGCATTTT. Its translation is CSVVTGGGNQPQHF.

This chain joins TRBV5-1 and TRBJ2-2; 7 bases map to TRBD1. After removal of 2 bases from V and 5 bases from J, the junction contained 0 bases not matched to a gene. Looked up from germline, CDR1 is SGHRS and CDR2 is YFSETQ. This CDR3 is built from 13 residues. This chain's CDR3 is CASSLQGTGELFF. CDR3 DNA sequence: TGCGCCAGCAGCTTACAGGGGACCGGGGAGCTGTTTTTT.

With regard to this clone: Other DNA sequences of this sample code for an identical CDR3. The gene calls are TRBV2 and TRBJ2-5, with 9 bases lining up with TRBD1. J was trimmed by 1 base and V by 2 bases; bases with no gene match: 5. The length of the CDR3 is 16 residues. Per the germline V gene, CDR1 is SNHLY and CDR2 is FYNNEI. CDR3 nucleotide sequence: TGTGCCAGCAGTGAACGGGACAGGGACCTCCAAGAGACCCAGTACTTC. Translating it yields CASSERDRDLQETQYF.

This clone was counted a few times. The rearrangement joins TRBV7-8 to TRBJ1-4; D uncertain. The germline V gene encodes CDR1 SGHVS and CDR2 FQNEAQ. V was shortened by 1 base and J by 6 bases, with 9 bases between the two germline ends. This CDR3 comprises 14 residues. CDR3 in amino acids: CASSLGANDEKLFF. The CDR3 DNA follows: TGTGCCAGCAGCTTAGGAGCAAACGATGAAAAACTGTTTTTT.

J is TRBJ2-5 and V is TRBV15; 9 bases match TRBD1. J gave up 6 bases and V 1 base, and 6 bases lay outside the gene matches. CDR1 is LNHNV and CDR2 is YYDKDF in the germline V gene (reference sequence). There are 15 residues in the CDR3. The CDR3 spells CATSRGRDRVKTQYF. The CDR3 DNA reads TGTGCCACCAGCAGAGGCCGGGACAGGGTCAAGACCCAGTACTTC.

V usage is TRBV9 and J usage is TRBJ2-3, with D possibly being TRBD1 or TRBD2 (6 bases each). With 4 bases removed from V and 1 base from J, the gap between germline ends came to 13 bases. In germline, CDR1 is SGDLS, CDR2 YYNGEE. This CDR3 has 15 amino acids. The CDR3 here is CASSIGGPGTDTQYF. The CDR3 DNA is TGTGCCAGCAGCATAGGGGGGCCTGGCACAGATACGCAGTATTTT.

The chain combines TRBV27 with TRBJ2-5, with D unclear. Deletions cut 5 bases from V and 2 bases from J, with 18 bases between. CDR1 and CDR2 (germline): MNHEY, SMNVEV (reference sequence). The CDR3 contains 16 residues. The CDR3 coding sequence is TGTGCCAGCAGTCCTATCCACTTCAACCTACAAGAGACCCAGTACTTC. It codes for CASSPIHFNLQETQYF.

The chain couples TRBV6-1 to TRBJ2-7, with D possibly matching TRBD2 (5 bases). The germline V gene encodes CDR1 MNHNS and CDR2 SASEGT. The CDR3 extends over 13 amino acids. Deletions cut 6 bases from V and 5 bases from J, with 14 bases between. CDR3 bases: TGTGCCAGCAGAGGCCCTAGCAACCACGAGCAGTACTTC. Residues: CASRGPSNHEQYF.